This record concerns one T cell receptor (beta chain) sequence. As yet, its antigen is unknown. The method was immunoSEQ multiplex PCR; TCRdb's version includes in-frame clones alone and lacks a portion of them. Of approximately 7,800 clones in the sample, around 67% are singletons; the top ten hold approximately 9.5%. The data were taken from a study of brain T cells in children with intractable seizures. Regarding the study as a whole: Patients' HCMV serostatus was unknown; virus specificity rests on CDR3 similarity alone.

The sequenced cases were selected for having the highest brain T cell transcript signatures. Patients received at least one anti-epileptic drug before surgery. Deletions cut 1 base from V and 2 bases from J, with 12 bases between. The germline V gene has CDR1 LNHDA and CDR2 SQIVND (reference sequence). The CDR3 has 16 amino acids. The TCR sequence derives from a boy in the first two years of life with tuberous sclerosis and intractable seizures. Material: resected brain tissue, obtained at surgery. The chain has TRBV19 and TRBJ1-5; tentative D call: TRBD1 (5 bases). The CDR3 sequence: CASSIVGQVGNQPQHF. The CDR3, as DNA: TGTGCCAGTAGTATAGTGGGGCAGGTTGGCAATCAGCCCCAGCATTTT.